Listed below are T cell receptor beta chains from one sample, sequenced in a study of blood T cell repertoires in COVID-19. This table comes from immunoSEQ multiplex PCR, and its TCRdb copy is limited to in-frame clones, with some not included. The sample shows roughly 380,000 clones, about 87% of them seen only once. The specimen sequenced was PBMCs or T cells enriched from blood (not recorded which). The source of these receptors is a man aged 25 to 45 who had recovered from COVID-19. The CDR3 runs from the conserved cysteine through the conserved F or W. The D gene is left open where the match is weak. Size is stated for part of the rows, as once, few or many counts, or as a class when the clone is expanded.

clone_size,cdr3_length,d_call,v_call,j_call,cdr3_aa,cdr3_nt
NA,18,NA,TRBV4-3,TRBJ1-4,CASSQVLGGDPIRAELFF,TGCGCCAGCAGCCAGGTACTCGGAGGGGACCCCATACGGGCGGAACTGTTTTTT
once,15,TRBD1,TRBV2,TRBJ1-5,CASRDRGLSNQPQHF,TGTGCCAGCAGGGACAGGGGGCTCAGCAATCAGCCCCAGCATTTT
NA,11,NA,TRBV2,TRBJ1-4,CASSGQEKLFF,TGTGCCAGCAGTGGACAGGAAAAACTGTTTTTT
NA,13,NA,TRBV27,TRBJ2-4,CASSLGTRNIQYF,TGTGCCAGCAGTTTGGGGACAAGAAACATTCAGTACTTC
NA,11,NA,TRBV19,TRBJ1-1,CAIHGLTEAFF,TGTGCCATCCACGGACTCACTGAAGCTTTCTTT
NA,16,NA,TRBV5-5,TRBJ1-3,CASTLLIGASGNTIYF,TGTGCCAGCACACTACTAATAGGGGCCTCTGGAAACACCATATATTTT
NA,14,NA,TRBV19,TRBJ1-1,CASSVKTRSTEAFF,TGTGCCAGTAGTGTGAAAACCCGGAGCACTGAAGCTTTCTTT
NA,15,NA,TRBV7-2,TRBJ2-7,CASSLGFLAGYEQYF,TGTGCCAGCAGCTTAGGGTTTTTGGCAGGGTACGAGCAGTACTTC
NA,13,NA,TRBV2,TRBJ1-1,CASRGQVSTEAFF,TGTGCCAGCAGGGGGCAGGTCAGCACTGAAGCTTTCTTT
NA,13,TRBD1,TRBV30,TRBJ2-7,CAGDRGSSYEQYF,TGTGCCGGAGACAGGGGGAGTTCCTACGAGCAGTACTTC
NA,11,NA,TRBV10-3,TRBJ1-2,CATPNHYGYTF,TGTGCCACCCCCAATCACTATGGCTACACCTTC
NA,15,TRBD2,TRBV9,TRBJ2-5,CASSVDGGAGETQYF,TGTGCCAGCAGCGTAGACGGGGGGGCCGGAGAGACCCAGTACTTC
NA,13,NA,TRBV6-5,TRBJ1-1,CASRDGGNTEAFF,TGTGCCAGCAGGGACGGGGGTAACACTGAAGCTTTCTTT
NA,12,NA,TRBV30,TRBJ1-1,CAWSFQGRSAFF,TGTGCCTGGAGTTTCCAGGGCAGATCAGCTTTCTTT
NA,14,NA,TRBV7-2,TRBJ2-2,CASSLFYGAGELFF,TGTGCCAGCAGCTTATTTTACGGAGCCGGGGAGCTGTTTTTT
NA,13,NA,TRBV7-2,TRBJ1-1,CASSLESGFFAFF,TGTGCCAGCAGCTTAGAATCTGGCTTCTTTGCTTTCTTT
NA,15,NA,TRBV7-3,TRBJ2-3,CASSPGGNSGDTQYF,TGTGCCAGCAGCCCCGGGGGAAATTCAGGAGATACGCAGTATTTT
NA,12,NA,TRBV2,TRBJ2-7,CASGLGAGEQYF,TGTGCCAGCGGTTTGGGGGCCGGCGAGCAGTACTTC
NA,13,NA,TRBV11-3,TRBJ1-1,CASTIVGETVAFF,TGTGCCAGCACCATCGTCGGGGAAACGGTAGCTTTCTTT
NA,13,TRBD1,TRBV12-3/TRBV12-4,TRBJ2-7,CASSPDRGTRQYF,TGTGCCAGCAGTCCAGACAGGGGAACGCGGCAGTACTTC
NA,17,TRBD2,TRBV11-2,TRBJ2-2,CASSLGLAGGLTGELFF,TGTGCCAGCAGCTTAGGCCTAGCGGGGGGGCTCACCGGGGAGCTGTTTTTT
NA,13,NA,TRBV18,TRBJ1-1,CASSRQANTEAFF,TGTGCCAGCTCACGACAGGCGAACACTGAAGCTTTCTTT
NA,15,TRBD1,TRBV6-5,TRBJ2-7,CASSLPTGRSYEQYF,TGTGCCAGCAGCCTACCGACAGGGCGCTCCTACGAGCAGTACTTC
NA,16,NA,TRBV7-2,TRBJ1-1,CASSPFLGTHQGEAFF,TGTGCCAGCAGCCCGTTTCTCGGGACACACCAGGGTGAAGCTTTCTTT
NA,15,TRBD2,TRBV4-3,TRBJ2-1,CASSRGGSSYNEQFF,TGCGCCAGCTCCCGCGGGGGGAGCTCCTACAATGAGCAGTTCTTC
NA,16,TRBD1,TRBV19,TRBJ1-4,CASSRPRQGTNEKLFF,TGTGCCAGTAGTAGACCCCGACAGGGCACTAATGAAAAACTGTTTTTT
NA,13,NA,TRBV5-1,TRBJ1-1,CASRNGENTEAFF,TGCGCCAGCAGAAACGGAGAGAACACTGAAGCTTTCTTT
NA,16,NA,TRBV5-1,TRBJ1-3,CASSLEVAGSGNTIYF,TGCGCCAGCAGCTTGGAAGTTGCAGGCTCTGGAAACACCATATATTTT
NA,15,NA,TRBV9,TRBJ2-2,CASSVTGGNTGELFF,TGTGCCAGCAGCGTAACCGGGGGAAACACCGGGGAGCTGTTTTTT
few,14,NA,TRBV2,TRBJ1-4,CASSVATANEKLFF,TGTGCCAGCAGTGTCGCGACAGCTAATGAAAAACTGTTTTTT
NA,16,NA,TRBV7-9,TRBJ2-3,CASSLGRGLEADTQYF,TGTGCCAGCAGCTTAGGGCGGGGCCTTGAGGCCGATACGCAGTATTTT
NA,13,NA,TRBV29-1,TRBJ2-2,CSAERGSTGELFF,TGCAGCGCTGAACGGGGTTCCACCGGGGAGCTGTTTTTT
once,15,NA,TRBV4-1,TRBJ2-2,CASGASTGYTGELFF,TGCGCCAGCGGGGCCTCTACAGGGTACACCGGGGAGCTGTTTTTT
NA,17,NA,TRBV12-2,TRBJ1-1,CASRFRQSLDLGTEAFF,TGTGCAAGTCGCTTCAGACAGAGTTTAGATTTAGGCACTGAAGCTTTCTTT
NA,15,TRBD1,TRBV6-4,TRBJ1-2,CASSQTGTGAYGYTF,TGTGCCAGCTCTCAGACCGGGACAGGGGCCTATGGCTACACCTTC
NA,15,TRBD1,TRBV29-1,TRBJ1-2,CSVRAPGTGVLGYTF,TGCAGCGTACGAGCCCCCGGGACAGGGGTCCTAGGCTACACCTTC
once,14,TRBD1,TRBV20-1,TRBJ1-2,CSASGTGGGYGYTF,TGCAGTGCTAGTGGGACAGGGGGCGGCTATGGCTACACCTTC
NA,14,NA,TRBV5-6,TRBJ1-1,CASSLAGVGTEAFF,TGTGCCAGCAGCTTGGCCGGGGTGGGGACTGAAGCTTTCTTT
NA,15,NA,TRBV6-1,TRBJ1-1,CASSEPPGANTEAFF,TGTGCCAGCAGTGAACCTCCCGGAGCGAACACTGAAGCTTTCTTT
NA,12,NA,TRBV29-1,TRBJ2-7,CSVAGSKYEQYF,TGCAGCGTTGCGGGTAGTAAGTACGAGCAGTACTTC
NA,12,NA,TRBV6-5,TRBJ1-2,CASTPGRRGYTF,TGTGCCAGCACCCCAGGGCGACGAGGCTACACCTTC
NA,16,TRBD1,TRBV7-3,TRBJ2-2,CASSGGVGQGIGELFF,TGTGCCAGCAGCGGGGGAGTGGGACAGGGGATCGGGGAGCTGTTTTTT
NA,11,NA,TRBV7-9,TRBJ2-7,CASSFADEQYF,TGTGCCAGCAGCTTCGCGGACGAGCAGTACTTC
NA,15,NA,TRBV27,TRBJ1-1,CASSLSPPSGTEAFF,TGTGCCAGCAGTTTATCTCCCCCCTCGGGGACTGAAGCTTTCTTT
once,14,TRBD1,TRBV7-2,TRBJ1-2,CASSLQGQNYGYTF,TGTGCCAGCAGCTTACAGGGACAGAACTATGGCTACACCTTC
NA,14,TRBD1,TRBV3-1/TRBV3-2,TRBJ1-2,CASSPLTGGGGYTF,TGTGCCAGCAGCCCCCTGACAGGGGGAGGTGGCTACACCTTC
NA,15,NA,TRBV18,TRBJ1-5,CASSPGPYSNQPQHF,TGTGCCAGCTCACCGGGGCCTTATAGCAATCAGCCCCAGCATTTT
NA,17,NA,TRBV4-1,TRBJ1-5,CASSPNLQVGGNQPQHF,TGCGCCAGCAGCCCTAATCTACAGGTAGGAGGCAATCAGCCCCAGCATTTT